This TCR beta chain was captured by sequencing in a study of shared clonotypes between healthy human individuals. Generated by immunoSEQ multiplex PCR, the TCRdb table keeps only in-frame clones and is missing some. The sample has more than 450,000 clones, around 79% seen once. The study drew all its donors from Caucasian adults living in Nashville, Tennessee. Study outcomes and limitations: Blood was the only sampled material, and tissue repertoires likely differ.

A remark on this clone: Its antigen remains unknown.

The V gene lost 1 base and the J gene lost 5 bases, with 19 bases spanning the gap. This CDR3 has 16 residues. Germline loops: CDR1 SGHNT, CDR2 YYREEE (reference sequence). The chain is built from TRBV5-4 and TRBJ2-7, with D unclear. Material for sequencing was PBMCs. The source of this sequence is a woman aged 40 to 50 in good health. Some clones in this sample may be carry-over from other donors' samples. CDR3 sequence: CASSLSPLAGPDEQYF. The CDR3 DNA follows: TGTGCCAGCAGCTTGTCCCCTTTAGCCGGACCGGACGAGCAGTACTTC.